This entry lists 23 T cell receptor beta chains sequenced from one sample in a study of shared clonotypes between healthy human individuals. Clones were read by immunoSEQ multiplex PCR, and TCRdb kept only the in-frame ones, dropping some. In the table there are approximately 2.5 million clones, approximately 93% of which are singletons. Sequences were obtained from naive CD4+ T cells from PBMCs. This sample's subset: CD45RA+ positively selected. The receptor set was obtained from a man between 18 and 35 years old in good health. Some clones in this sample may be carry-over from other donors' samples.

The chain couples TRBV7-9 to TRBJ1-1; D remains ambiguous. CDR1 is SEHNR and CDR2 is FQNEAQ in the germline V gene (reference sequence). The germline V and J ends were trimmed by 0 bases and 7 bases, with 12 bases remaining between them. The CDR3 extends over 14 amino acids. The CDR3 spells CASSLAQAVNEAFF. DNA of the CDR3: TGTGCCAGCAGCTTAGCGCAGGCTGTCAATGAAGCTTTCTTT.

This chain joins TRBV6-4 and TRBJ1-4; D unclear. Germline assignment: CDR1 MRHNA and CDR2 SNTAGT. This CDR3 has 12 residues. The germline V and J ends were trimmed by 4 bases and 7 bases, with 7 bases remaining between them. The CDR3 nucleotides read TGTGCCAGCAGTGCCGACGGTGAAAAACTGTTTTTT. This encodes CASSADGEKLFF.

The rearrangement uses TRBV18 and TRBJ2-1; tentative D call: TRBD1 (5 bases). Germline assignment: CDR1 KGHSH and CDR2 LQKENI. The CDR3 runs 15 residues. Trimming removed 3 bases at V and 2 bases at J, with 11 bases between. The CDR3 reads CASSPRLGPYNEQFF. DNA of the CDR3: TGTGCCAGCTCACCTAGGCTGGGGCCCTACAATGAGCAGTTCTTC.

Turning to this clone: Different DNA sequences within this sample yield the same CDR3. The V gene is TRBV7-3, the J gene TRBJ1-5; D remains unclear. V gave up 5 bases and J gave up 7 bases, with 12 bases separating them. The CDR3 covers 13 residues. Germline CDR1 SGHTA, CDR2 FQGTGA. In DNA, the CDR3 is TGTGCCAGCAGCCCAGACCGTGGGCAGCCCCAGCATTTT. Amino acid sequence: CASSPDRGQPQHF.

In its sample, this clone was seen once. The chain has TRBV28 and TRBJ2-3, with 8 bases lining up with TRBD2. This CDR3 contains 14 residues. CDR1 is MDHEN and CDR2 is SYDVKM in the germline V gene. Trimming took 5 bases from V and 2 from J; bases not matched to a gene: 3. The CDR3 region is CASSISGITDTQYF. CDR3 DNA: TGTGCCAGCAGTATTAGCGGGATCACAGATACGCAGTATTTT. The full variable domain, its missing parts supplied by reference TRBV28 and TRBJ2-3, is DVKVTQSSRYLVKRTGEKVFLECVQDMDHENMFWYRQDPGLGLRLIYFSYDVKMKEKGDIPEGYSVSREKKERFSLILESASTNQTSMYLCASSISGITDTQYFGPGTRLTVL.

The chain combines TRBV18 with TRBJ2-7; D perhaps matches TRBD1 (5 bases). V shed 3 bases and J shed 3 bases, with 15 bases lying between them. CDR1 KGHSH and CDR2 LQKENI come from the germline V gene. This CDR3 has 15 residues. The CDR3 DNA reads TGTGCCAGCTCACCGGTTACCAGGGATGTCTACGAGCAGTACTTC. As protein: CASSPVTRDVYEQYF.

The chain couples TRBV7-9 to TRBJ1-4, with D maybe TRBD1 (5 bases). Germline CDR1 and CDR2: SEHNR and FQNEAQ (reference sequence). The V end was cut by 3 bases, the J end by 7 bases, with 12 bases between. This CDR3 spans 14 amino acids. For the CDR3, the DNA is TGTGCCAGCAGCTTCGGGGGGTCGGGTGAAAAACTGTTTTTT. It yields the protein CASSFGGSGEKLFF.

V is TRBV6-5 and J is TRBJ1-2; 7 nucleotides match TRBD1. Germline values: CDR1 MNHEY, CDR2 SVGAGI. The CDR3 is 14 amino acids. V dropped 6 bases and J dropped 2; count of bases not matched to a gene: 6. The CDR3: CASRPGQTNYGYTF. The CDR3 DNA sequence: TGTGCCAGCAGGCCGGGACAGACGAACTATGGCTACACCTTC.

CDR3 residues: CASQKPGAYGYTF. CDR3 DNA sequence: TGTGCCAGCCAGAAACCAGGGGCCTATGGCTACACCTTC. This chain links TRBV6-5 with TRBJ1-2, with D perhaps TRBD1 (6 bases). Trimming took off 8 bases at V and 4 bases at J, with 14 bases between the two ends. The CDR3 extends over 13 amino acids. Germline V gene sequence: CDR1 MNHEY, CDR2 SVGAGI.

Comments on this clone: The same CDR3 also results from other DNA sequences found in this sample. The V and J genes are TRBV10-1 and TRBJ1-3; D unresolved. CDR1 is WNHNN and CDR2 is SYGVQD in the germline V gene (reference sequence). This CDR3 has 12 residues. V gave up 6 bases and J gave up 1 base, with 4 bases separating them. The CDR3 region has the DNA TGCGCCAGCAGGGGTTCTGGAAACACCATATATTTT. Translating it yields CASRGSGNTIYF.

The chain carries TRBV6-1 and TRBJ2-7; D not certain. V was cut by 2 bases and J by 5 bases, with 7 bases left in between. Germline CDR1 is MNHNS and CDR2 is SASEGT. The CDR3 sequence is 12 residues long. The CDR3 protein is CASSERVDEQYF. The CDR3 bases are TGTGCCAGCAGTGAAAGGGTCGACGAGCAGTACTTC.

The CDR3 spells CASKTGVDNQPQHF. The CDR3 DNA reads TGCGCCAGCAAGACAGGGGTCGACAATCAGCCCCAGCATTTT. The chain has TRBV5-1 and TRBJ1-5; the match to TRBD1 covers 8 bases. The germline CDR1 and CDR2 sequences are SGHRS and YFSETQ. V gave up 6 bases and J gave up 3 bases; unmatched junction bases: 5. CDR3 size: 14 residues. The whole variable domain, remainder taken from reference TRBV5-1 and TRBJ1-5, is KAGVTQTPRYLIKTRGQQVTLSCSPISGHRSVSWYQQTPGQGLQFLFEYFSETQRNKGNFPGRFSGRQFSNSRSEMNVSTLELGDSALYLCASKTGVDNQPQHFGDGTRLSIL.

The CDR3 DNA sequence: TGTGCCAGCAGTTACGGCACCCTAGCGGGGGAGACCCAGTACTTC. Its protein product is CASSYGTLAGETQYF. The chain recombines TRBV6-6 with TRBJ2-5; 9 bases are a match to TRBD2. This CDR3 has 15 amino acids. Unmatched junction bases numbered 6, after V lost 2 bases and J lost 5 bases. Germline values: CDR1 MNHNY, CDR2 SVGAGI (reference sequence).

The chain employs TRBV5-1 and TRBJ2-7, with D tentatively TRBD1 (5 bases). Germline CDR1 reads SGHRS; CDR2 reads YFSETQ. The CDR3 loop spans 15 amino acids. V was pared by 4 bases and J by 2 bases, with 16 bases between. The DNA for the CDR3 is TGCGCCAGCAGCACTGACAGTTTGATAGCCTACGAGCAGTACTTC. Encoded protein: CASSTDSLIAYEQYF. Combining the CDR3 with reference TRBV5-1 and TRBJ2-7 gives the whole variable domain KAGVTQTPRYLIKTRGQQVTLSCSPISGHRSVSWYQQTPGQGLQFLFEYFSETQRNKGNFPGRFSGRQFSNSRSEMNVSTLELGDSALYLCASSTDSLIAYEQYFGPGTRLTVT.

This clone was observed a single time. The chain combines TRBV28 with TRBJ2-4; no firm D call. Looked up from germline, CDR1 is MDHEN and CDR2 is SYDVKM. The germline V and J ends were trimmed by 8 bases and 6 bases, with 11 bases remaining between them. CDR3 length: 12 amino acids. The DNA of the CDR3 is TGTGCCAGCTTGCAGGTTCCAAACATTCAGTACTTC. This translates into CASLQVPNIQYF.

J is TRBJ2-7 and V is TRBV5-1; TRBD1 agrees at 10 bases. The CDR3 spans 17 residues. The germline gives CDR1 SGHRS, CDR2 YFSETQ. After removal of 0 bases from V and 4 bases from J, the junction contained 10 bases not matched to a gene. The CDR3 coding sequence is TGCGCCAGCAGCTTGGGACCCGGGACAGGGGATATTTACGAGCAGTACTTC. Translating it yields CASSLGPGTGDIYEQYF.

The rearrangement joins TRBV28 to TRBJ1-3; D not certain. Germline V CDR1 and CDR2: MDHEN, SYDVKM. The CDR3 length is 14 residues. Deletions cut 0 bases from V and 4 bases from J, with 7 bases between. CDR3 nucleotide sequence: TGTGCCAGCAGTTTATGGCCCAGGGGAAACACCATATATTTT. It yields the protein CASSLWPRGNTIYF.

The rearrangement uses TRBV5-1 and TRBJ1-4; D unresolved. Germline V gene lookup returns CDR1 SGHRS and CDR2 YFSETQ. The CDR3 has 13 amino acids. With 4 bases removed from V and 8 bases from J, the gap between germline ends came to 12 bases. The CDR3 DNA reads TGCGCCAGCAGCGTGATTAGTACGGAAAAACTGTTTTTT. Translating gives CASSVISTEKLFF.

The chain has TRBV18 and TRBJ1-1; D is possibly TRBD1 (5 bases). The germline gives CDR1 KGHSH, CDR2 LQKENI. Trimming shortened V by 3 bases and J by 0 bases, and 14 bases separated the two germline ends. The CDR3 loop spans 16 amino acids. In DNA form, the CDR3 reads TGTGCCAGCTCACCCCGGGACGGGATGTTGAACACTGAAGCTTTCTTT. Its translation is CASSPRDGMLNTEAFF.

This clone was detected only once. This sequence joins TRBV30 and TRBJ2-1; 8 bases agree with TRBD1. Germline-derived CDR1 and CDR2 are GTSNPN and SVGIG (reference sequence). This CDR3 has 15 residues. Trimming removed 5 bases from V and 5 bases from J; junction bases left unmatched: 11. The DNA for the CDR3 is TGTGCCTGGCAAACCGGGACAGGACCCAACAATGAGCAGTTCTTC. The encoded protein is CAWQTGTGPNNEQFF.

The chain uses TRBV27 and TRBJ1-4; tentatively, D is TRBD1 (6 bases). Trimming cost V 6 bases and J 7 bases, with 27 bases left between them. The length of the CDR3 is 18 residues. CDR1 is MNHEY, CDR2 SMNVEV, per germline (reference sequence). The CDR3 sequence is CASSPLGGPTGGIEKLFF. CDR3 in DNA: TGTGCCAGCAGCCCCCTGGGTGGCCCTACCGGGGGCATTGAAAAACTGTTTTTT.

This chain joins TRBV19 and TRBJ2-5; TRBD2 aligns across 7 bases. CDR1 LNHDA and CDR2 SQIVND come from the germline V gene (reference sequence). J lost 5 bases, V lost 6 bases, and 9 bases had no gene match. CDR3 length: 14 amino acids. CDR3 residues: CASSPLRGWETQYF. The CDR3 DNA is TGTGCCAGTAGCCCCCTGCGGGGGTGGGAGACCCAGTACTTC. Full variable domain (rest looked up from reference TRBV19 and TRBJ2-5): DGGITQSPKYLFRKEGQNVTLSCEQNLNHDAMYWYRQDPGQGLRLIYYSQIVNDFQKGDIAEGYSVSREKKESFPLTVTSAQKNPTAFYLCASSPLRGWETQYFGPGTRLLVL.

With respect to this clone: Other DNA sequences in the sample encode the same CDR3. V and J are TRBV9 and TRBJ1-5; D may be TRBD1 (6 bases). The CDR3 contains 14 residues. V lost 0 bases and J 5 bases, leaving 9 bases between the germline ends. Germline V gene data show CDR1 as SGDLS and CDR2 as YYNGEE. The CDR3 region is CASSVVGGDQPQHF. The CDR3 coding sequence is TGTGCCAGCAGCGTAGTGGGGGGCGATCAGCCCCAGCATTTT.